The clone carrying this T cell receptor beta chain has a single count. The sample is drawn from a study of blood T cell repertoires in COVID-19. In the study overall: The samples span acute and convalescent COVID-19 from the United States, Italy and Spain.

Germline values: CDR1 SGHAT, CDR2 FQNNGV. This CDR3 spans 15 amino acids. The trim removed 1 base at V and 3 bases at J, leaving 5 bases unmatched. The assay was immunoSEQ multiplex PCR, and TCRdb's table has in-frame clones only and misses some. The table records some 300,000 clones, roughly 89% of them present only once. This TCR derives from a woman in her thirties who had recovered from COVID-19. Material: PBMCs or T cells enriched from blood (not recorded which). The V gene is TRBV11-2, the J gene TRBJ2-7, with 8 bases lining up with TRBD2. CDR3 sequence reads: CASSLVTGGDYEQYF. CDR3 DNA: TGTGCCAGCAGCTTAGTAACGGGAGGGGACTACGAGCAGTACTTC. The full variable domain, completed using reference TRBV11-2 and TRBJ2-7, is EAGVAQSPRYKIIEKRQSVAFWCNPISGHATLYWYQQILGQGPKLLIQFQNNGVVDDSQLPKDRFSAERLKGVDSTLKIQPAKLEDSAVYLCASSLVTGGDYEQYFGPGTRLTVT.